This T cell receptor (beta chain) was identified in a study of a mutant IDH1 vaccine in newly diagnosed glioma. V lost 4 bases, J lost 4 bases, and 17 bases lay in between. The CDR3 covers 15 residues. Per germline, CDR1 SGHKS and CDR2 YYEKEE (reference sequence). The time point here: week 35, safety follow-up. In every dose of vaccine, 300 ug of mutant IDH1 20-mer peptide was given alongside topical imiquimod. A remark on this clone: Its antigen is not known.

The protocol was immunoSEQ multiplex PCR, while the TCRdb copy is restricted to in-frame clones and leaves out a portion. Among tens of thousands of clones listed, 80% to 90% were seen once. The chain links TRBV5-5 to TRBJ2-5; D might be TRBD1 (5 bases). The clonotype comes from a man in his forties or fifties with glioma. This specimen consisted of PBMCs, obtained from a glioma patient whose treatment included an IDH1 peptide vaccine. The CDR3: CASSQNPGKGETQYF. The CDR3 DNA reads TGTGCCAGCAGCCAGAACCCAGGGAAGGGAGAGACCCAGTACTTC.